This passage covers 10 T cell receptor beta chains from one sample sequenced in a study of regulatory T cells in long-lasting Graves disease. Time point noted: newly diagnosed GD, antithyroid drugs for less than 3 months. Researchers made the TCR library from RNA that was extracted from PBMCs. Construction of TCR beta libraries relied on iRepertoire HTBI primers and on Arm-PCR targeting CDR3 regions. TCRdb re-called the multiplex PCR reads through MiXCR, storing one row per CDR3 protein. The sample includes some 410,000 distinct CDR3 sequences, about a sixth seen only once; the top ten take about 10%. This same sample was also part of a study on T cells in Graves' hyperthyroidism and ophthalmopathy.

Sample: peripheral blood mononuclear cells (PBMCs), taken at new diagnosis, from a patient treated with antithyroid drugs. These receptors came from a woman aged 30 to 39 with Graves disease.

This clonotype has ten or more counts. The rearrangement joins TRBV12-3 or TRBV12-4 to TRBJ2-4; 9 bases are shared with TRBD1. The CDR3 is 16 amino acids. Trimming at V came to 5 bases and at J to 6 bases, leaving 11 bases not matched to a gene. The DNA of the CDR3 is TGTGCCAGCAGTCCACAACCGGGACAGGGTGGAAACATTCAGTACTTC. It codes for CASSPQPGQGGNIQYF.

This clonotype was seen ten or more times. V usage is TRBV18 and J usage is TRBJ1-1; D possibly corresponds to TRBD1 (6 bases). The CDR3 is 14 residues long. Germline V CDR1 and CDR2: KGHSH, LQKENI. V lost 1 base, J lost 1 base, and 7 bases lay in between. CDR3 in amino acids: CASSPLQGNTEAFF. CDR3 DNA sequence: TGTGCCAGCTCACCACTACAGGGGAACACTGAAGCTTTCTTT.

This sequence joins TRBV20-1 and TRBJ2-1; 9 positions match TRBD2. Germline V gene data show CDR1 as DFQATT and CDR2 as SNEGSKA (reference sequence). V was pared by 3 bases and J by 6 bases, with 12 bases of the junction left unmatched. The CDR3 runs 16 residues. The CDR3 nucleotides are TGCAGTGCTAGGGGGGTGGCGGGAGGGCCGCTCAATGAGCAGTTCTTC. Encoded protein: CSARGVAGGPLNEQFF.

This clonotype was seen at least ten times. The CDR3 sequence is CAWSDESYEQYF. The CDR3, as DNA: TGTGCCTGGAGTGATGAGTCTTACGAGCAGTACTTC. The V and J genes are TRBV30 and TRBJ2-7; no clear D gene. Germline V lookup: CDR1 GTSNPN, CDR2 SVGIG (reference sequence). Trimming took off 1 base at V and 4 bases at J, with 8 bases between the two ends. This CDR3 spans 12 amino acids.

This clonotype was seen repeatedly, ten times or more. This chain links TRBV19 with TRBJ2-7; 7 bases match TRBD1. The germline gives CDR1 LNHDA, CDR2 SQIVND (reference sequence). V trimming: 10 bases; J trimming: 4 bases; junction bases outside the gene matches: 10. This CDR3 is 13 amino acids long. CDR3 in amino acids: CANSRDSDYEQYF. The CDR3 bases are TGTGCCAACAGCCGGGACAGTGATTACGAGCAGTACTTC.

Comments on this clonotype: A far larger clone differs by one base, so this is likely a read error. The chain carries TRBV2 and TRBJ2-1, with 11 positions matching TRBD2. Germline assignment: CDR1 SNHLY and CDR2 FYNNEI. Trimming at V came to 4 bases and at J to 10 bases, leaving 6 bases not matched to a gene. This CDR3 has 14 amino acids. CDR3 DNA sequence: TGTGCCAGCAGTGGACTAGCGGGATTCTACGAGCAGTTCTTC. Its translation is CASSGLAGFYEQFF.

In this sample, this clonotype turned up many times. This chain uses TRBV11-1 with TRBJ2-7; 9 bases agree with TRBD2. With V trimmed by 5 bases and J by 4 bases, 9 bases remained unmatched. The length of the CDR3 is 15 residues. Per germline, CDR1 SGHAT and CDR2 FQDESV (reference sequence). CDR3 loop: CASSPFSGSGYEQYF. The CDR3 DNA reads TGTGCCAGCAGCCCCTTTAGCGGGAGTGGATACGAGCAGTACTTC.

This clonotype was recorded at least ten times. The genes are TRBV6-1 and TRBJ2-1; TRBD2 aligns across 13 bases. The CDR3 covers 15 residues. Germline CDR1 MNHNS, CDR2 SASEGT. V lost 6 bases and J lost 3; bases outside the gene matches: 2. For the CDR3, the DNA is TGTGCCAGCAGGAGACTAGCGGGAGGCTACAATGAGCAGTTCTTC. This sequence encodes CASRRLAGGYNEQFF.

V gene TRBV7-2 combines with J gene TRBJ2-7; 9 nucleotides line up with TRBD2. CDR3 length: 18 amino acids. CDR1 SGHTA and CDR2 FQGNSA come from the germline V gene. With V trimmed by 2 bases and J by 0 bases, 11 bases remained unmatched. CDR3 DNA: TGTGCCAGCAGCTTAAGGACCCGGGGTAGCGGGAGCTCCTACGAGCAGTACTTC. Translated: CASSLRTRGSGSSYEQYF.

This clonotype was detected ten times or more. The chain combines TRBV19 with TRBJ1-1, with 7 bases identical to TRBD1. With 5 bases clipped from V and 3 bases from J, the junction kept 9 bases outside the gene matches. Germline V gene sequence: CDR1 LNHDA, CDR2 SQIVND (reference sequence). CDR3 length: 15 residues. CDR3 nucleotides: TGTGCCAGTAGTGATACCGGGACAGCAGACACTGAAGCTTTCTTT. This gives the protein CASSDTGTADTEAFF.